One sample yielded the 25 T cell receptor beta chains listed below, sequenced in a study of blood T cells in healthy people across ages (dated by TCRdb to the mid-2010s). Libraries were built with 5' RACE. Instrument used: Illumina HiSeq 2500. A second PCR of roughly 6 to 12 cycles was run with a J-beta primer mix and a sample-barcoded 5' primer. Using fastp trimming at Q25 and MiXCR clonotype assembly, TCRdb reanalyzed the public sequencing data and kept in-frame beta chains. Each entry merges the rows of one CDR3 protein and shows their most common DNA and genes. Present in this sample are about 780,000 distinct CDR3 sequences, less than 60% of which were seen just once. The biggest ten clones account for around 18% of the sample. What was sequenced was blood. These receptors came from a man aged 80 or over in good health.

This clonotype has just one count. V and J are TRBV12-3 or TRBV12-4 and TRBJ2-5; D possibly corresponds to TRBD2 (6 bases). The CDR3 is 13 amino acids. V was cut by 7 bases and J by 3 bases, with 12 bases left in between. The CDR3 region is CASNRDSEETQYF. CDR3 nucleotides: TGTGCCAGCAACCGGGACTCTGAAGAGACCCAGTACTTC.

The chain has TRBV28 and TRBJ1-5, with 10 bases aligning to TRBD1. CDR1 is MDHEN, CDR2 SYDVKM, per germline. Germline trimming cut 3 bases from V and 3 bases from J; bases unmatched to any gene: 8. The CDR3 consists of 17 residues. The CDR3 coding sequence is TGTGCCAGCAGTTTGCGGAGGGGACAGGGGACCAATCAGCCCCAGCATTTT. It yields the protein CASSLRRGQGTNQPQHF.

This clonotype has only a few counts. A much bigger clone sits one base away, suggesting this may be a read error. This chain joins TRBV30 and TRBJ2-5; 10 bases agree with TRBD2. TRBJ2-7 explains the end of the DNA better; the J call may be wrong. The CDR3 is 12 residues long. Germline values: CDR1 GTSNPN, CDR2 SVGIG (reference sequence). The CDR3 DNA reads TGTGCCGGGTCTAGCGGGAGCTACGAGCAGTACTTC. Translation gives CAGSSGSYEQYF.

The chain uses TRBV5-1 and TRBJ2-5; 9 positions match TRBD2. CDR3 length: 16 amino acids. CDR1 SGHRS and CDR2 YFSETQ come from the germline V gene. The trim removed 4 bases at V and 2 bases at J, leaving 9 bases unmatched. For the CDR3, the DNA is TGCGCCAGCAGCCCTCCGGCGGGAGGGATTCAAGAGACCCAGTACTTC. It is translated as CASSPPAGGIQETQYF. Variable domain in full (rest from reference TRBV5-1 and TRBJ2-5): KAGVTQTPRYLIKTRGQQVTLSCSPISGHRSVSWYQQTPGQGLQFLFEYFSETQRNKGNFPGRFSGRQFSNSRSEMNVSTLELGDSALYLCASSPPAGGIQETQYFGPGTRLLVL.

This clonotype came up many times. This sequence joins TRBV29-1 and TRBJ2-1; 12 bases are shared with TRBD2. This CDR3 comprises 14 residues. With V trimmed by 7 bases and J by 10 bases, 11 bases remained unmatched. Germline loops: CDR1 SQVTM, CDR2 ANQGSEA. The DNA of the CDR3 is TGCAGCGCCACCGGGACTAGCGGGTATCGAGAGCAGTTCTTC. Its protein is CSATGTSGYREQFF.

The chain joins TRBV6-5 to TRBJ1-1; 8 nucleotides match TRBD1. The CDR3 consists of 13 residues. Germline CDR1 MNHEY, CDR2 SVGAGI. V dropped 6 bases and J dropped 7; count of bases not matched to a gene: 7. CDR3 sequence (DNA): TGTGCCAGCAGCCGCCGGACAGGGAGTGAAGCTTTCTTT. Translation: CASSRRTGSEAFF.

In its sample, this clonotype was seen a few times. The rearrangement uses TRBV7-9 and TRBJ1-1, with 7 nucleotides matching TRBD1. Trimming took 4 bases from V and 1 from J; bases not matched to a gene: 9. This CDR3 contains 16 residues. The germline CDR1 and CDR2 sequences are SEHNR and FQNEAQ (reference sequence). The CDR3 DNA reads as TGTGCCAGCAGCTCCGCACCGGGGACAGCGAACACTGAAGCTTTCTTT. Its translation: CASSSAPGTANTEAFF.

In its sample, this clonotype was seen once. The genes are TRBV10-3 and TRBJ2-7; D call uncertain. The DNA end favors TRBJ2-5, so the J call may be wrong. The V gene's germline CDR1 is ENHRY and CDR2 SYGVKD. This CDR3 comprises 15 residues. CDR3 nucleotide sequence: TGTGCCACCCTGGAACCGGTGGGTATTTTGGAGACCCAGTACTTC. Protein sequence: CATLEPVGILETQYF.

This chain joins TRBV7-2 and TRBJ2-2, with no clear D. CDR3 length: 14 residues. From germline, CDR1 is SGHTA and CDR2 FQGNSA. V was shortened by 2 bases and J by 7 bases, with 11 bases between the two germline ends. The CDR3 sequence: CASSLRSLGGELFF. In nucleotides, the CDR3 is TGTGCCAGCAGCTTAAGGTCTCTGGGCGGGGAGCTGTTTTTT.

This clonotype has more than one count but fewer than ten. The rearrangement uses TRBV30 and TRBJ2-7, with 9 bases aligning to TRBD1. Looked up from germline, CDR1 is GTSNPN and CDR2 is SVGIG (reference sequence). The CDR3 contains 14 residues. J lost 4 bases, V lost 3 bases, and 7 bases had no gene match. As DNA, the CDR3 is TGTGCCTGGAGGACGAGAGGGACAGGGTACGAGCAGTACTTC. Translation gives CAWRTRGTGYEQYF.

The table lists this clonotype with a few counts. The chain carries TRBV6-2 or TRBV6-3 and TRBJ1-4; D remains ambiguous. Trimming cost V 4 bases and J 8 bases, with 8 bases left between them. CDR1 is MNHEY and CDR2 is SVGEGT in the germline V gene. The CDR3 is 12 amino acids. The CDR3 is CASSSRIEKLFF. The DNA of the CDR3 is TGTGCCAGCAGTTCACGGATCGAAAAACTGTTTTTT.

V is TRBV5-1 and J is TRBJ2-5; the D gene is possibly TRBD1 (8 bases). The DNA end favors TRBJ2-7, so the J call may be wrong. The CDR3 extends over 15 amino acids. The V gene's germline CDR1 is SGHRS and CDR2 YFSETQ. CDR3 bases: TGCGCCAGCAGCTTGTGGCAACAGGGGGGGAACGAGCAGTACTTC. Residues: CASSLWQQGGNEQYF.

This clonotype was picked up many times. This sequence joins TRBV5-1 and TRBJ2-7, with D possibly being TRBD1 (5 bases). V was trimmed by 0 bases and J by 7 bases, leaving 17 bases between them. The germline V gene encodes CDR1 SGHRS and CDR2 YFSETQ. The CDR3 covers 15 residues. The CDR3 here is CASSLARARDEEQYF. CDR3 bases: TGCGCCAGCAGCTTGGCCCGGGCCAGGGATGAGGAGCAGTACTTC.

The V and J genes are TRBV11-2 and TRBJ2-3; D is undetermined. The CDR3 runs to 15 residues. Trimming took off 1 base at V and 4 bases at J, with 12 bases between the two ends. CDR1 is SGHAT, CDR2 FQNNGV, per germline. CDR3 residues: CASSLGADRADTQYF. In DNA, the CDR3 is TGTGCCAGCAGCTTAGGGGCCGACCGGGCAGATACGCAGTATTTT.

This clonotype was counted at least ten times. V usage is TRBV5-1 and J usage is TRBJ2-3; D not resolved. The CDR3 has 12 residues. Trimming took off 0 bases at V and 5 bases at J, with 4 bases between the two ends. CDR1 and CDR2 from the germline V gene are SGHRS and YFSETQ. The CDR3 DNA sequence: TGCGCCAGCAGCTTGGTAGGAGATACGCAGTATTTT. It is translated as CASSLVGDTQYF.

The chain uses TRBV10-3 and TRBJ2-1; 9 bases are shared with TRBD2. Germline V CDR1 and CDR2: ENHRY, SYGVKD. With 0 bases clipped from V and 4 bases from J, the junction kept 7 bases outside the gene matches. This CDR3 is 17 amino acids long. The CDR3 sequence: CAISESKEAGGYNEQFF. As DNA, the CDR3 is TGTGCCATCAGTGAGTCAAAAGAGGCGGGGGGGTACAATGAGCAGTTCTTC.

This clonotype was found a few times. The gene calls are TRBV2 and TRBJ1-2, with 9 bases that match TRBD1. The germline V gene has CDR1 SNHLY and CDR2 FYNNEI. The CDR3 runs to 15 residues. J was trimmed by 7 bases and V by 4 bases; bases with no gene match: 10. The CDR3 sequence is CASSAEWTGVRGYTF. The CDR3 DNA is TGTGCCAGCAGTGCGGAATGGACAGGGGTTCGTGGCTACACCTTC.

A few counts support this clonotype. This rearrangement joins TRBV28 to TRBJ2-1; maybe TRBD2 (6 bases). Germline CDR1 is MDHEN and CDR2 is SYDVKM. This CDR3 has 15 residues. With 7 bases removed from V and 9 bases from J, the gap between germline ends came to 22 bases. The CDR3 protein is CASIHPGGAFGEQFF. Written as DNA, the CDR3 is TGTGCCAGCATCCACCCCGGGGGAGCCTTCGGTGAGCAGTTCTTC.

The chain recombines TRBV12-3 or TRBV12-4 with TRBJ1-5; no firm D call. Trimming pared 4 bases from V and 7 bases from J, leaving 17 bases between. CDR3 length: 15 amino acids. CDR3 nucleotide sequence: TGTGCCAGCAGTTCTCCACCAAATCAGGAACAGCCCCAGCATTTT. Protein sequence: CASSSPPNQEQPQHF.

The V and J genes are TRBV7-2 and TRBJ1-1; perhaps TRBD1 as D (5 bases). The CDR3 has 14 residues. V was pared by 7 bases and J by 6 bases, with 18 bases between. Germline V gives CDR1 SGHTA, CDR2 FQGNSA. CDR3 sequence reads: CASKTDQGGAEAFF. The CDR3 region has the DNA TGTGCCAGCAAGACAGACCAGGGTGGGGCTGAAGCTTTCTTT. Full variable domain (remainder filled in from reference TRBV7-2 and TRBJ1-1): GAGVSQSPSNKVTEKGKDVELRCDPISGHTALYWYRQSLGQGLEFLIYFQGNSAPDKSGLPSDRFSAERTGGSVSTLTIQRTQQEDSAVYLCASKTDQGGAEAFFGQGTRLTVV.

For this clonotype: The germline gene is not matched at one end of the junction; a read error may be the cause. The chain uses TRBV6-5 and TRBJ1-4; D might be TRBD1 (5 bases). Per the germline V gene, CDR1 is MNHEY and CDR2 is SVGAGI. The CDR3 has 14 residues. The CDR3 DNA follows: TGTGCCGGCAGCCCCAGGGTGCCTAATGAAAAACTGTTTTTT. Residues: CAGSPRVPNEKLFF.

V usage is TRBV9 and J usage is TRBJ2-1; D is possibly TRBD2 (6 bases). V was cut by 4 bases and J by 4 bases, with 21 bases left in between. Germline values: CDR1 SGDLS, CDR2 YYNGEE. The CDR3 is made up of 17 amino acids. The CDR3 spells CASSSGFDTRGYNEQFF. CDR3 in DNA: TGTGCCAGCAGCTCGGGATTTGACACCCGGGGGTACAATGAGCAGTTCTTC.

The CDR3 DNA follows: TGTGCCGTAAACAGGGGATCCCAACAGCCCCAGCATTTT. Residues: CAVNRGSQQPQHF. The chain uses TRBV6-1 and TRBJ1-5; 7 bases are a match to TRBD1. Germline loops: CDR1 MNHNS, CDR2 SASEGT. CDR3 length: 13 amino acids. The J segment lost 7 bases and the V segment lost 11 bases, leaving 11 bases of the junction unmatched.

The V call is TRBV12-3 or TRBV12-4, the J call TRBJ2-1, with 9 nucleotides matching TRBD2. J lost 8 bases, V lost 11 bases, and 22 bases had no gene match. This CDR3 spans 17 amino acids. CDR3 sequence: CAGIQGKSGRRFDEQFF. In nucleotides, the CDR3 is TGTGCCGGCATCCAGGGGAAAAGCGGGAGGCGGTTCGATGAGCAGTTCTTC.

This clonotype has a handful of counts. This rearrangement joins TRBV9 to TRBJ2-7; D is unresolved. Looked up from germline, CDR1 is SGDLS and CDR2 is YYNGEE. Trimming left V 0 bases short and J 0 bases short, with 13 bases between. The CDR3 length is 16 residues. As DNA, the CDR3 is TGTGCCAGCAGCGTAGCTACGGGCCCGAGCTCCTACGAGCAGTACTTC. Its translation: CASSVATGPSSYEQYF.